The 10 T cell receptor beta chains listed next were all sequenced from one sample in a study of blood T cell repertoires in COVID-19. TCRdb's table, derived via immunoSEQ multiplex PCR, lists solely in-frame clones and lacks some. This sample carries around 100,000 clones, about 87% of them seen once, and the ten largest clones take 15%. Sequenced sample: peripheral blood. The receptors here all came from a human donor in a cohort sampled during active COVID-19.

This chain links TRBV28 with TRBJ1-2; no reliable D call. Trimming shortened V by 4 bases and J by 8 bases, and 14 bases separated the two germline ends. The V gene's germline CDR1 is MDHEN and CDR2 SYDVKM. The CDR3 contains 13 residues. CDR3 region: CASSSTDGQGYTF. In DNA form, the CDR3 reads TGTGCCAGCAGTTCCACCGATGGGCAAGGCTACACCTTC.

CDR3 DNA: TGTGCCAGCAGCCGACAGGGGCGGGACACCGGGGAGCTGTTTTTT. Protein product: CASSRQGRDTGELFF. The genes are TRBV7-3 and TRBJ2-2, with 8 bases aligning to TRBD1. Germline values: CDR1 SGHTA, CDR2 FQGTGA. V lost 5 bases to trimming and J lost 3 bases; unmatched junction nucleotides: 5. The CDR3 contains 15 residues.

V and J are TRBV2 and TRBJ2-7, with 10 bases lining up with TRBD2. The CDR3 length is 16 residues. Germline trimming cut 3 bases from V and 0 bases from J; bases unmatched to any gene: 5. Germline CDR1 is SNHLY and CDR2 is FYNNEI. The CDR3 loop is CASSDTSGVNSYEQYF. The CDR3, as DNA: TGTGCCAGCAGTGATACTAGCGGGGTGAACTCCTACGAGCAGTACTTC.

In DNA, the CDR3 is TGTGCCAGCTCACCATCCTCCCAGATCTCCTACAATGAGCAGTTCTTC. Encoded protein: CASSPSSQISYNEQFF. This chain joins TRBV18 and TRBJ2-1; D not certain. Germline values: CDR1 KGHSH, CDR2 LQKENI. CDR3 length: 16 residues. V was clipped by 2 bases and J by 0 bases, with 11 bases between them. Full variable domain (missing parts from reference TRBV18 and TRBJ2-1): NAGVMQNPRHLVRRRGQEARLRCSPMKGHSHVYWYRQLPEEGLKFMVYLQKENIIDESGMPKERFSAEFPKEGPSILRIQQVVRGDSAAYFCASSPSSQISYNEQFFGPGTRLTVL.

This clone was recorded once. The chain joins TRBV3-1 (or the pseudogene TRBV3-2) to TRBJ1-6, with a weak D call TRBD1 (6 bases). From germline, CDR1 is LGHDT and CDR2 YNNKEL (reference sequence). V was trimmed by 1 base and J by 6 bases, leaving 7 bases between them. CDR3 length: 14 residues. Here the CDR3 reads CASSQGQVNSPLHF. The CDR3 nucleotides read TGTGCCAGCAGCCAAGGACAGGTTAATTCACCCCTCCACTTT.

This sequence joins TRBV5-1 and TRBJ2-3; 15 bases are shared with TRBD2. The CDR3 consists of 17 residues. V shed 4 bases, J shed 2 bases, and the junction held 5 bases outside the gene matches. Germline-derived CDR1 and CDR2 are SGHRS and YFSETQ. CDR3: CASSAGTSGGPTDTQYF. The CDR3 DNA follows: TGCGCCAGCAGCGCGGGGACTAGCGGGGGGCCCACAGATACGCAGTATTTT.

The gene calls are TRBV5-5 and TRBJ2-1; 7 bases line up with TRBD1. This CDR3 is 16 amino acids long. V shed 3 bases, J shed 3 bases, and the junction held 9 bases outside the gene matches. Germline V CDR1 and CDR2: SGHKS, YYEKEE (reference sequence). CDR3 region: CASSSSGTANYNEQFF. CDR3 sequence (DNA): TGTGCCAGCAGCTCTTCCGGGACAGCGAACTACAATGAGCAGTTCTTC.

This chain uses TRBV9 with TRBJ2-5, with TRBD1 identical over 7 bases. The germline gives CDR1 SGDLS, CDR2 YYNGEE. J lost 4 bases, V lost 3 bases, and 9 bases had no gene match. The CDR3 length is 15 residues. CDR3: CASSESPQGSETQYF. CDR3 sequence (DNA): TGTGCCAGCAGCGAAAGTCCACAGGGGTCAGAGACCCAGTACTTC.

V and J are TRBV5-8 and TRBJ1-2; 9 bases are a match to TRBD1. Germline trimming cut 2 bases from V and 6 bases from J; bases unmatched to any gene: 2. The CDR3 is 13 residues long. Germline V CDR1 and CDR2: SGHTS, YDEGEE. The CDR3 reads CASSFGTGNGYTF. The CDR3 DNA sequence: TGTGCCAGCAGCTTTGGGACAGGGAATGGCTACACCTTC. The variable domain in full, completed from reference TRBV5-8 and TRBJ1-2, reads EAGVTQSPTHLIKTRGQQATLRCSPISGHTSVYWYQQALGLGLQFLLWYDEGEERNRGNFPPRFSGRQFPNYSSELNVNALELEDSALYLCASSFGTGNGYTFGSGTRLTVV.

The chain has TRBV7-2 and TRBJ2-3; TRBD2 matches 8 bases. V was pared by 4 bases and J by 0 bases, with 6 bases of the junction left unmatched. The CDR3 spans 16 residues. CDR1 is SGHTA and CDR2 is FQGNSA in the germline V gene. The chain's CDR3 is CASSSPGGASTDTQYF. CDR3 DNA: TGTGCCAGCAGCTCACCGGGGGGGGCCAGCACAGATACGCAGTATTTT.